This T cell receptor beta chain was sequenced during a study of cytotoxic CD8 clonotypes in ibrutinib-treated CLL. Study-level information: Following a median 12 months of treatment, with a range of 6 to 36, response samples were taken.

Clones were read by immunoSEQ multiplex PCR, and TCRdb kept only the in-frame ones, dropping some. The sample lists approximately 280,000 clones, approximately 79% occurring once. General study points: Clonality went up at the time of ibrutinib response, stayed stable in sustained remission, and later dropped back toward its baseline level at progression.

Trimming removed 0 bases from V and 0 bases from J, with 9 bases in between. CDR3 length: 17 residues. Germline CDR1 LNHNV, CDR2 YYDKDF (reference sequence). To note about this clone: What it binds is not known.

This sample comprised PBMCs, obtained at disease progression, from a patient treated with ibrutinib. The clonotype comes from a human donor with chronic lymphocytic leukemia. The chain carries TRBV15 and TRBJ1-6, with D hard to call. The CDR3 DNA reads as TGTGCCACCAGCAGAGATCTACTGAGCTCCTATAATTCACCCCTCCACTTT. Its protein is CATSRDLLSSYNSPLHF.